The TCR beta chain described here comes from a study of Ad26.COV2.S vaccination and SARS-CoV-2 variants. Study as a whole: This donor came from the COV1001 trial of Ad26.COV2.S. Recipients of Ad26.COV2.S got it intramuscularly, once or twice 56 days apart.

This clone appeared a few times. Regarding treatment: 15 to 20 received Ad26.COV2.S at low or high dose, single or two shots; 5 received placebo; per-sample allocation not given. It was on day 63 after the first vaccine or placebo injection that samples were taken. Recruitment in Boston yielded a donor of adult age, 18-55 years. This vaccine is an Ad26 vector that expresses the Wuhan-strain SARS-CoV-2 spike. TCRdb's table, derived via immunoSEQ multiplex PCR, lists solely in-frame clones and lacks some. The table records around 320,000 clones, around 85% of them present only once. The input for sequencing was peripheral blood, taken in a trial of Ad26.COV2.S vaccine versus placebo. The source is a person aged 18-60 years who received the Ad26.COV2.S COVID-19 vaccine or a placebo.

The CDR3 here is CASSVYDRTYEQYF. CDR3 bases: TGTGCCAGCAGTGTATATGACAGGACCTACGAGCAGTACTTC. This chain joins TRBV2 and TRBJ2-7; D is possibly TRBD1 (6 bases). The length of the CDR3 is 14 residues. Germline V lookup: CDR1 SNHLY, CDR2 FYNNEI. Trimming removed 4 bases at V and 2 bases at J, with 12 bases between.